These T cell receptor beta chains were read from a single sample in a study of OX40 agonist ivuxolimab in advanced cancers. Assay: immunoSEQ multiplex PCR; the TCRdb copy retains only in-frame clones and omits some. This table has around 79,000 clones, more than 70% appearing once. This specimen was CD4+ or CD8+ T cells sorted from blood, taken in a trial of the OX40 agonist ivuxolimab. Receptors originate from an adult with an advanced solid tumor such as melanoma, head and neck, liver or kidney cancer. Both conserved end residues are trimmed from each CDR3. A D gene is named only where the DNA matches it firmly.

TRBV7-2 - ASSRPGPGEKLF
TRBV5-1 - ASKSANTEAF
TRBV29-1 - SVLGPLGRDIQY
TRBV5-1 - ASSLIPRGSATNEKLF
TRBV6-1 - ASSGWDMSSGNTIY
TRBV5-1 - ASSRDGGTGELF
TRBV11-2 TRBD2 ASSPRLAQLSGANVLT
TRBV6-6 - ASSYGYYNGYT
TRBV2 - ASSEEVETQY
TRBV30 TRBD2 AWSVRGGINEQY
TRBV27 TRBD1 ASGSMDRVGGYT
TRBV30 - AWSRRSNQPQH
TRBV4-1 - ASSQEEESAQY
TRBV6-1 TRBD1 ASSELTGQREQY
TRBV28 - ASIPTTPNTEAF
TRBV2 - ASRQGQYSNQPQH
TRBV2 TRBD1 ASSSQGDNYGYT
TRBV9 - ASSVAAGGYEQY
TRBV18 TRBD1 ASSPGQQSNQPQH
TRBV29-1 - SVGDGSTGNEQF
TRBV30 - ACARGGSNQPQH
TRBV27 TRBD1 ASSLLEPSTGVETQY
TRBV7-9 - ASSLAGPRQSGNTIY
TRBV4-2 - ASSAQGTKGDTQY
TRBV19 - ASNPGGAGYLEQY
TRBV6-6 - ASSFTYREQF
TRBV11-2 - ASSQGGQQETQY
TRBV27 TRBD2 ASSLGSAGASEQF
TRBV5-1 TRBD1 ASSQGQAPRGYT
TRBV5-4 TRBD2 ASSPREGRETQY
TRBV21-1 - ASSKEVGPTGEQF
TRBV6-5 - ASSYSNRGSYEQY
TRBV6-5 - ASSYRSGVAETQY
TRBV6-1 TRBD1 AIDRGGRMNTEAF
TRBV19 - ASRGPGNTEAF
TRBV28 - ASSFYLEAF
TRBV11-3 TRBD1 ASSLGQGAYYEQY
TRBV5-5 TRBD2 ASSLDPGGEGTQY
TRBV4-2 - ASSQDGGRRETQY